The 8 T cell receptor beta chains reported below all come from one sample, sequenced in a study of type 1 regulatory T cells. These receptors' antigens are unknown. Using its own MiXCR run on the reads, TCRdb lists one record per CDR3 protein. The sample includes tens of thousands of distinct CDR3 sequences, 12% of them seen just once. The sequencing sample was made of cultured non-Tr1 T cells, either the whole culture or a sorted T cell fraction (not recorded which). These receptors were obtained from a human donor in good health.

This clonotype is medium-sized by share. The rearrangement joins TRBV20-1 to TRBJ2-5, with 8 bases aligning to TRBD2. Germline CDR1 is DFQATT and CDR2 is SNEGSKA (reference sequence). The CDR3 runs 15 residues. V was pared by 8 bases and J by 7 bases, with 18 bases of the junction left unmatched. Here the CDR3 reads CSSEPGGSRLGTQYF. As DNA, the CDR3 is TGCAGTTCGGAGCCGGGGGGGTCCCGTCTCGGGACCCAGTACTTC.

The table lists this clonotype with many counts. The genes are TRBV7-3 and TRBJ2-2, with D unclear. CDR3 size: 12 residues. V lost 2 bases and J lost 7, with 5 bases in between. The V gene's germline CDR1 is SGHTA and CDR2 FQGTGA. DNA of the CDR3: TGTGCCAGCAGCTTACAATTCGGGGAGCTGTTTTTT. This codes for CASSLQFGELFF. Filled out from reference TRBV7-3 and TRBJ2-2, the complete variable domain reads GAGVSQTPSNKVTEKGKYVELRCDPISGHTALYWYRQSLGQGPEFLIYFQGTGAADDSGLPNDRFFAVRPEGSVSTLKIQRTERGDSAVYLCASSLQFGELFFGEGSRLTVL.

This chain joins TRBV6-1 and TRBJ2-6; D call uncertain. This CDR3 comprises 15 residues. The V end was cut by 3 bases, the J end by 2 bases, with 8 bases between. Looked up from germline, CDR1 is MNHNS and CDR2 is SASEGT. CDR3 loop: CASSEGTAGANVLTF. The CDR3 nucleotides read TGTGCCAGCAGTGAGGGAACAGCTGGGGCCAACGTCCTGACTTTC.

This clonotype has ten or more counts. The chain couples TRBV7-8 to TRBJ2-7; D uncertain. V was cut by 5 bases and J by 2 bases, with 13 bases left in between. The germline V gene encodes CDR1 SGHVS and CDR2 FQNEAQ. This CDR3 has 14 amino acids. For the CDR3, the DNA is TGTGCCAGCAGCCCCGGGCGGTTCACCTACGAGCAGTACTTC. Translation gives CASSPGRFTYEQYF. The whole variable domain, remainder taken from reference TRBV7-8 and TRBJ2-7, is GAGVSQSPRYKVAKRGQDVALRCDPISGHVSLFWYQQALGQGPEFLTYFQNEAQLDKSGLPSDRFFAERPEGSVSTLKIQRTQQEDSAVYLCASSPGRFTYEQYFGPGTRLTVT.

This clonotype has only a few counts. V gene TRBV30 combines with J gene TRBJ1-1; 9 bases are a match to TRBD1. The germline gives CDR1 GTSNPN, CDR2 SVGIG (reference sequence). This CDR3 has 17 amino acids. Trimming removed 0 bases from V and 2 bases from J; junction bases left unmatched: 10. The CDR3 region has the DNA TGTGCCTGGAGTGTATCCGGACAGGGGCCAAGAAACACTGAAGCTTTCTTT. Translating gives CAWSVSGQGPRNTEAFF.

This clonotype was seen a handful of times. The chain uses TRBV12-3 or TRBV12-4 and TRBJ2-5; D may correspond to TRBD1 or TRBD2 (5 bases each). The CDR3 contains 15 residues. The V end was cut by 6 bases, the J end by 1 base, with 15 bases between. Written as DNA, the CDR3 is TGTGCCAGCAGATCCACCGGGGCCAGCCAAGAGACCCAGTACTTC. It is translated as CASRSTGASQETQYF.

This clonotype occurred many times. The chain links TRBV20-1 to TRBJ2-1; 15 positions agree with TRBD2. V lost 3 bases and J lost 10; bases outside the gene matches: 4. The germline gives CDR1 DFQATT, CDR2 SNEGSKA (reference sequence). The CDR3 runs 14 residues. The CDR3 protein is CSARGTSGRSEQFF. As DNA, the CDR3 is TGCAGTGCTAGGGGGACTAGCGGGAGGTCAGAGCAGTTCTTC.

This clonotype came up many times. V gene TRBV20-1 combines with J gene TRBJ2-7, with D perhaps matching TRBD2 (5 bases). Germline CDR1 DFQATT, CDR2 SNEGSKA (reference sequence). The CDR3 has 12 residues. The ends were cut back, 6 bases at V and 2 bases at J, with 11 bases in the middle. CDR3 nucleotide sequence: TGCAGTGCCCAAGCGGACGCCTACGAGCAGTACTTC. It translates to CSAQADAYEQYF.